The 21 T cell receptor beta chains reported below all come from one sample, sequenced in a study of regulatory T cells in long-lasting Graves disease. Libraries of TCR beta came from iRepertoire HTBI primers plus Arm-PCR of CDR3 regions. TCRdb called the multiplex PCR reads again in MiXCR, with one record for every CDR3 protein. The sample lists approximately 500,000 distinct CDR3 sequences, roughly a fifth occurring once. Documented time point: persistent/refractory GD, antithyroid drugs over 5 years with positive TRAb. TCR sequences were obtained from RNA taken from PBMCs. Specimen: peripheral blood mononuclear cells (PBMCs), collected when the disease was refractory, from a patient treated with antithyroid drugs. Every receptor here comes from a female donor with Graves disease.

This clonotype has a count of ten or more. This chain links TRBV6-9 with TRBJ2-7; D is uncertain. Germline V CDR1 and CDR2: MNHGY, SVAAGI. The V end lost 3 bases, the J end lost 2 bases, and 14 bases lay between the germline ends. The CDR3 is 15 amino acids. The CDR3 DNA reads as TGTGCCAGCAGTTACTTGGGCAGTAAAGCCTACGAGCAGTACTTC. Translating gives CASSYLGSKAYEQYF.

This clonotype was observed at least ten times. The chain uses TRBV11-3 and TRBJ2-5; D ambiguous. Per the germline V gene, CDR1 is SGHNT and CDR2 is YENEEA. The CDR3 contains 15 residues. V shed 5 bases and J shed 1 base, with 14 bases lying between them. CDR3 protein: CASSLSIRPQETQYF. As DNA, the CDR3 is TGTGCCAGCAGCCTCTCGATCAGGCCCCAAGAGACCCAGTACTTC.

The genes are TRBV11-3 and TRBJ2-1; D call uncertain. V lost 2 bases to trimming and J lost 15 bases, with 11 bases between them. Germline loops: CDR1 SGHNT, CDR2 YENEEA. CDR3 length: 11 amino acids. The CDR3 DNA is TGTGCCAGCAGCTTACAAGACCTATTGTTCTTC. The encoded protein is CASSLQDLLFF.

In its sample, this clonotype was seen a few times. The V and J genes are TRBV20-1 and TRBJ1-5, with D perhaps TRBD1 (5 bases). The CDR3 is 14 residues long. Germline V gene data show CDR1 as DFQATT and CDR2 as SNEGSKA (reference sequence). V dropped 3 bases and J dropped 3 bases, with 12 bases sitting between them. CDR3 nucleotide sequence: TGCAGTGCTAGGGGGGGATCCCTCAATCAGCCCCAGCATTTT. This encodes CSARGGSLNQPQHF.

This clonotype was counted many times. The genes are TRBV6-1 and TRBJ1-1, with D possibly matching TRBD1 (5 bases). Trimming stripped 6 bases from V and 1 base from J, with 12 bases between. Per the germline V gene, CDR1 is MNHNS and CDR2 is SASEGT. The CDR3 has 14 amino acids. The CDR3 loop reads CASSAWTPNTEAFF. In DNA, the CDR3 is TGTGCCAGCAGCGCATGGACACCGAACACTGAAGCTTTCTTT.

With respect to this clonotype: With a much larger clone just one base away, this may be a read error. The V gene is TRBV6-1, the J gene TRBJ2-7, with TRBD2 as a possible D gene (5 bases). Germline V gives CDR1 MNHNS, CDR2 SASEGT. V was cut by 2 bases and J by 6 bases, with 11 bases left in between. The CDR3 loop spans 13 amino acids. The CDR3: CASSEIGETEQYF. In nucleotides, the CDR3 is TGTGCCAGCAGTGAAATTGGGGAGACCGAGCAGTACTTC.

A few counts support this clonotype. V gene TRBV2 combines with J gene TRBJ1-6, with D unclear. The germline V gene has CDR1 SNHLY and CDR2 FYNNEI. V was clipped by 6 bases and J by 7 bases, with 7 bases between them. CDR3 length: 12 amino acids. CDR3 protein: CASSAKNSPLHF. In DNA, the CDR3 is TGTGCCAGCAGCGCAAAAAATTCACCCCTCCACTTT.

This clonotype was counted between two and nine times. An end of the junction does not agree with germline; a read error may underlie this. The CDR3 DNA follows: TGTGCCAGCAGTCCCGGGACAGGGACCTACTGGATGTTT. Translating gives CASSPGTGTYWMF. The gene calls are TRBV6-1 and TRBJ2-2, with 9 positions matching TRBD1. Germline CDR1 reads MNHNS; CDR2 reads SASEGT. The CDR3 runs to 13 residues.

This clonotype appeared many times. The J gene is TRBJ2-2, the V gene TRBV6-1; D gene unclear. Germline loops: CDR1 MNHNS, CDR2 SASEGT. CDR3 length: 15 residues. The V and J ends lost 5 bases and 3 bases respectively, with 13 bases between them. DNA of the CDR3: TGTGCCAGCAGTCCCTCCCCCTCCGACACCGGGGAGCTGTTTTTT. It is translated as CASSPSPSDTGELFF.

The rearrangement joins TRBV10-3 to TRBJ2-2; a possible D gene is TRBD1 (5 bases). V was cut by 9 bases and J by 6 bases, with 14 bases left in between. Per the germline V gene, CDR1 is ENHRY and CDR2 is SYGVKD. The CDR3 loop spans 13 amino acids. CDR3 in amino acids: CAIDPTGSGELFF. In DNA, the CDR3 is TGTGCCATTGACCCCACAGGTTCCGGGGAGCTGTTTTTT.

This clonotype was observed at least ten times. The chain employs TRBV27 and TRBJ1-5; D remains ambiguous. Germline CDR1 reads MNHEY; CDR2 reads SMNVEV (reference sequence). Trimming removed 6 bases at V and 7 bases at J, with 13 bases between. This CDR3 region has 13 residues. This CDR3 is CASSPAFRQPQHF. The DNA for the CDR3 is TGTGCCAGCAGCCCCGCCTTTCGACAGCCCCAGCATTTT.

There are many counts of this clonotype. The V gene is TRBV28, the J gene TRBJ2-7; unclear D gene. V lost 8 bases to trimming and J lost 0 bases, with 8 bases between them. Germline-derived CDR1 and CDR2 are MDHEN and SYDVKM. This CDR3 comprises 12 residues. As DNA, the CDR3 is TGTGCCAGCCTCACGGGCTCCTACGAGCAGTACTTC. Translation: CASLTGSYEQYF.

This clonotype has at least ten counts. This chain joins TRBV28 and TRBJ2-7; the match to TRBD1 covers 8 bases. The CDR3 has 15 residues. V shed 5 bases and J 6 bases; nucleotides not matched to a gene: 12. Germline CDR1 MDHEN, CDR2 SYDVKM. CDR3 region: CASSPTDRDWSEQYF. CDR3 coding DNA: TGTGCCAGCAGTCCGACGGACAGGGATTGGAGCGAGCAGTACTTC.

Ten or more counts support this clonotype. This chain uses TRBV6-1 with TRBJ2-7; D gene unclear. This CDR3 contains 13 residues. Trimming removed 2 bases at V and 1 base at J, with 6 bases between. The germline V gene encodes CDR1 MNHNS and CDR2 SASEGT. In DNA, the CDR3 is TGTGCCAGCAGTGAATCCCCTTCCTACGAGCAGTACTTC. Amino acids: CASSESPSYEQYF.

On this clonotype itself: It may be a read error: a sequence one base away is much more abundant. It is likely a read error, because the conserved phenylalanine at the end of the CDR3 is missing. The gene calls are TRBV18 and TRBJ1-4, with no clear D. In germline, CDR1 is KGHSH, CDR2 LQKENI. The germline V and J ends were trimmed by 3 bases and 4 bases, with 6 bases remaining between them. The CDR3 totals 13 residues. Written as DNA, the CDR3 is TGTGCCAGCTCACCGCGGGTTAATGAAAAACTGTTTCTT. This translates into CASSPRVNEKLFL.

This clonotype came up many times. DNA of the CDR3: TGCAGCGTTGGGGACTACTCCTACGAGCAGTACTTC. This encodes CSVGDYSYEQYF. The chain couples TRBV29-1 to TRBJ2-7; 7 positions agree with TRBD2. Germline-derived CDR1 and CDR2 are SQVTM and ANQGSEA. There are 12 residues in the CDR3. The J segment lost 0 bases and the V segment lost 4 bases, leaving 0 bases of the junction unmatched.

The sample holds a few counts of this clonotype. This chain uses TRBV7-9 with TRBJ1-1, with D possibly TRBD1 on 5 matching bases. The CDR3 consists of 11 residues. Germline loops: CDR1 SEHNR, CDR2 FQNEAQ (reference sequence). V lost 2 bases to trimming and J lost 10 bases, with 8 bases between them. The CDR3, as DNA: TGTGCCAGCAGCTTAAGGCAGGGAGCTTTCTTT. This encodes CASSLRQGAFF.

This clonotype was counted ten times or more. This chain links TRBV11-2 with TRBJ2-4, with no clear D. Between the trimmed V and J ends, which lost 5 bases and 1 base, there was a span of 9 bases. The CDR3 has 14 amino acids. The germline CDR1 and CDR2 sequences are SGHAT and FQNNGV. The chain's CDR3 is CASSPNPAKNIQYF. In DNA, the CDR3 is TGTGCCAGCAGCCCTAATCCGGCCAAAAACATTCAGTACTTC.

This clonotype has at least ten counts. The chain links TRBV28 to TRBJ2-6; D is undetermined. The V gene's germline CDR1 is MDHEN and CDR2 SYDVKM. The CDR3 totals 16 residues. V lost 0 bases and J lost 0, with 6 bases in between. The CDR3 sequence is CASSLWVGSGANVLTF. The DNA of the CDR3 is TGTGCCAGCAGTTTATGGGTGGGCTCTGGGGCCAACGTCCTGACTTTC.

This clonotype was counted ten times or more. The chain uses TRBV28 and TRBJ1-1; no clear D gene. V was pared by 4 bases and J by 4 bases, with 19 bases between. Germline V lookup: CDR1 MDHEN, CDR2 SYDVKM. The CDR3 loop spans 16 amino acids. This CDR3 is CASSSSVGVGGTEAFF. In DNA form, the CDR3 reads TGTGCCAGCAGTTCCTCGGTCGGGGTGGGAGGCACTGAAGCTTTCTTT. Looking up the rest from reference TRBV28 and TRBJ1-1 gives the full variable domain: DVKVTQSSRYLVKRTGEKVFLECVQDMDHENMFWYRQDPGLGLRLIYFSYDVKMKEKGDIPEGYSVSREKKERFSLILESASTNQTSMYLCASSSSVGVGGTEAFFGQGTRLTVV.

With respect to this clonotype: Compared with germline, one end of the junction differs, possibly owing to a read error. The chain carries TRBV20-1 and TRBJ2-1; 8 positions agree with TRBD2. This CDR3 region has 14 residues. Germline V lookup: CDR1 DFQATT, CDR2 SNEGSKA (reference sequence). The CDR3 DNA reads as TGCAGCTGGAGGGCGGGAGGCTCCTCCAATGAGCAGTTCTTC. Protein product: CSWRAGGSSNEQFF.